This T cell receptor beta chain was retrieved from a study of T-cell memory formation after mild COVID-19 (dated by TCRdb to about 2021). Concerning the study at large: TCR sequence clusters from the two donors were largely donor specific. In two donors, T-cell clones that expanded and contracted after mild COVID-19 were tracked by sequencing TCRalpha and TCRbeta repertoires over time. The cohort comprised two young, previously healthy adult volunteers, one female and one male.

This clonotype was seen more than once but under ten times. Its antigen target is currently unknown. Base qualities are not at hand, and no much larger clone is one base apart. The study at large found these results: Clones that contracted from day 15 to 85 showed balanced CD4/CD8 phenotypes, whereas a second wave of clones that expanded from day 15 to 37 leaned towards CD4+. Only a couple of mild cases were covered in the study, and larger cohorts including severe cases with pre-infection samples were considered necessary. SARS-CoV-2 specificity of the second-wave clones peaking on day 37 was not confirmed. Some responding clones were found in pre-infection memory, which suggests that pre-existing cross-reactive memory T cells took part in the SARS-CoV-2 response. Contracting CD4+ clones were found mainly in CM and EM memory subsets, while CD8+ clones were enriched in EMRA.

The reads were generated on an Illumina NovaSeq 6000. TCRalpha and TCRbeta cDNA libraries were constructed by 5'RACE with constant-segment primers, with sample barcodes and unique molecular identifiers being introduced. Trizol reagent was used to extract RNA from every sample. Libraries were amplified in two PCR steps, with a second sample barcode and Illumina TruSeq adapters added in the second step. Libraries were sequenced on an Illumina NovaSeq with 2 x 150 bp paired-end reads. Per the authors' processing: The reads were demultiplexed and collapsed into UMI-guided consensus sequences using migec v1.2.7. Using mixcr v2.1.11, the UMI consensuses were aligned to TRA and TRB V and J templates and assembled into clonotypes. Clonotypes were classified as expanded or contracted when called significant by both edgeR and NoisET, with noise models trained on biological replicates. For edgeR calls, a false discovery rate-adjusted p below 0.01 and a log2 fold-change threshold of 1 were applied. As an exploratory analysis of dynamics, PCA with hierarchical clustering was applied to max-normalized trajectories of the 1000 most abundant clonotypes. Each responding clone was given a CD4 or CD8 phenotype based on the CD4+ and CD8+ repertoires, which had been sequenced separately. Starting from the raw public reads, TCRdb applied fastp trimming at Q25, assembled clones with MiXCR and retained in-frame beta chains. Rows with a matching CDR3 protein are joined into one entry that keeps the most common DNA and genes. The V and J calls and clone size are TCRdb's, not the authors'. The sample table holds about 430,000 distinct CDR3 sequences, of which around 17% were seen once. The leading ten clones occupy 20% to 25% of the sample.

V and J are trimmed by 3 bases and 10 bases, and the gene matches miss 6 bases of the junction. CDR1 and CDR2 are drawn from the germline V gene (reference sequence): LGHDT, YNNKEL. CDR3 length: 13 amino acids, cysteine to phenylalanine. CDR3 DNA is the only sequence kept; it has 39 bases, read in frame from the first base. Ficoll-Paque density gradient centrifugation was the method used to isolate PBMCs. The specimen was PBMCs or a T cell subset sorted from them (not recorded which). The clonotype originates from a man between 18 and 35 years old who had mild COVID-19 (a few samples of this study predate the infection). The sample titles of this study are shuffled in the database, so cell type and time point are left out; the donor was told from shared clones. This chain joins TRBV3-1 to TRBJ1-2; 9 central bases correspond to TRBD1. The sequenced DNA: TGTGCCAGCAGCCATGACAGGGGGGCCTTCTACACCTTC. It is translated as CASSHDRGAFYTF.